This T cell receptor (beta chain) was retrieved from a study of blood T cells in healthy people across ages. The CDR3 length is 15 residues. Per germline, CDR1 SSHAT and CDR2 FNYEAQ (reference sequence). J was trimmed by 5 bases and V by 3 bases; bases with no gene match: 9. Whole-study results and caveats: Strong correlation linked observed beta diversity and percent naive T cells. Relative to aged donors, long-lived donors carried more naive CD4+ cells and displayed higher diversity.

This clonotype came up a few times. Antigen specificity is unknown. Primed by a sample-barcoded 5' primer and a J-beta primer mix, a second PCR proceeded for 7 to 11 cycles. One entry per CDR3 protein, called by TCRdb with MiXCR from the 5' RACE reads. Seen here are 1.5 million to 2 million distinct CDR3 sequences, roughly a third observed once, and the top ten hold about 11%. The sequence derives from a woman under 40 in good health. The rearrangement links TRBV7-7 to TRBJ2-5; 7 bases match TRBD2. Input material: blood. The DNA for the CDR3 is TGTGCCAGCAGCTTGGGACTACAACTCCCGGAGACCCAGTACTTC. It is translated as CASSLGLQLPETQYF.